The 5 T cell receptor beta chains listed next were all sequenced from one sample in a study of blood T cell repertoires in COVID-19. Method: immunoSEQ multiplex PCR; TCRdb's copy keeps in-frame clones and lacks some. The sample lists more than 65,000 clones, roughly 80% occurring once. Input material: peripheral blood. These receptors all come from a woman in her 70s with acute or convalescent COVID-19.

The chain is built from TRBV2 and TRBJ2-7; TRBD1 aligns across 8 bases. V dropped 3 bases and J dropped 0; count of bases not matched to a gene: 4. Germline V CDR1 and CDR2: SNHLY, FYNNEI. The CDR3 length is 15 residues. The CDR3 protein is CASSDFDRGSYEQYF. In DNA, the CDR3 is TGTGCCAGCAGTGATTTTGACAGGGGCTCCTACGAGCAGTACTTC. Filled out from reference TRBV2 and TRBJ2-7, the complete variable domain reads EPEVTQTPSHQVTQMGQEVILRCVPISNHLYFYWYRQILGQKVEFLVSFYNNEISEKSEIFDDQFSVERPDGSNFTLKIRSTKLEDSAMYFCASSDFDRGSYEQYFGPGTRLTVT.

This rearrangement joins TRBV5-1 to TRBJ2-7, with D perhaps TRBD1 (9 bases). The V gene lost 4 bases and the J gene lost 4 bases, with 18 bases spanning the gap. The CDR3 loop spans 15 amino acids. Germline V lookup: CDR1 SGHRS, CDR2 YFSETQ. The CDR3 nucleotides read TGCGCCAGCAGCCCGGGGGGGACAGGGTCTTACGAGCAGTACTTC. Protein: CASSPGGTGSYEQYF. The full variable domain, in which reference TRBV5-1 and TRBJ2-7 provide the parts outside the CDR3, is KAGVTQTPRYLIKTRGQQVTLSCSPISGHRSVSWYQQTPGQGLQFLFEYFSETQRNKGNFPGRFSGRQFSNSRSEMNVSTLELGDSALYLCASSPGGTGSYEQYFGPGTRLTVT.

The chain recombines TRBV7-3 with TRBJ2-5, with 8 positions matching TRBD1. Trimming took 5 bases from V and 1 from J; bases not matched to a gene: 3. Germline V gene lookup returns CDR1 SGHTA and CDR2 FQGTGA. CDR3 length: 14 residues. CDR3: CASSPQGAQETQYF. The CDR3 DNA reads TGTGCCAGCAGCCCTCAGGGGGCCCAAGAGACCCAGTACTTC.

The rearrangement joins TRBV7-8 to TRBJ2-2; TRBD2 is a possible D gene (6 bases). With 1 base removed from V and 6 bases from J, the gap between germline ends came to 6 bases. The CDR3 sequence is 13 residues long. Per the germline V gene, CDR1 is SGHVS and CDR2 is FQNEAQ. The CDR3 nucleotides read TGTGCCAGCAGCTTAGGGGGGGCCGGGGAGCTGTTTTTT. Amino acids: CASSLGGAGELFF.

This chain connects TRBV28 to TRBJ2-7; tentatively, D is TRBD1 (6 bases). The CDR3 totals 19 residues. V dropped 6 bases and J dropped 2 bases, with 29 bases sitting between them. Germline V CDR1 and CDR2: MDHEN, SYDVKM. The CDR3 sequence is CASSTHSPRGLEGTYEQYF. In DNA, the CDR3 is TGTGCCAGCAGCACTCACTCGCCGAGGGGGTTGGAAGGTACCTACGAGCAGTACTTC.